This is a list of T cell receptor beta chains from one sample in a study of CD8 T cells in Susac syndrome. TCRdb used MiXCR to reprocess the immunoSEQ multiplex PCR reads, holding one entry per CDR3 protein. Of 150,000 to 200,000 distinct CDR3 sequences listed, 90% to 95% are singletons. Sequencing used CD4+ T cells from PBMCs. Source of these receptors: a human donor with multiple sclerosis. Both conserved end residues are part of each CDR3. A D gene is named only where the DNA matches it firmly. Some rows have no size entry. The others give once, few or many, or a class for an expanded clone.

D | J | size | V | CDR3 | DNA
TRBD1 | TRBJ1-1 | once | TRBV29-1 | CSVEGRQGGNTEAFF | TGCAGCGTTGAAGGACGACAGGGGGGGAACACTGAAGCTTTCTTT
TRBD2 | TRBJ2-1 | - | TRBV23-1 | CASRRPGLVCQFF | TGCGCCAGCCGGCGGCCGGGACTAGTCTGTCAGTTCTTC
TRBD1 | TRBJ1-2 | - | TRBV29-1 | CSGTGGAGGDYGYTF | TGCAGCGGGACCGGAGGGGCAGGGGGCGACTATGGCTACACCTTC
- | TRBJ2-3 | - | TRBV9 | CASSATAGSTDTQYF | TGTGCCAGCAGCGCCACGGCAGGGAGCACAGATACGCAGTATTTT
- | TRBJ2-7 | - | TRBV30 | CAWSGDRNPYEQYF | TGTGCCTGGAGTGGTGACAGGAACCCCTACGAGCAGTACTTC
TRBD1 | TRBJ1-2 | - | TRBV6-5 | CASRKQGYYGYTF | TGTGCCAGCAGAAAACAGGGGTACTATGGCTACACCTTC
TRBD2 | TRBJ2-1 | - | TRBV27 | CASSLEQRGGMEQFF | TGTGCCAGCAGTTTGGAACAGCGGGGGGGCATGGAGCAGTTCTTC
- | TRBJ1-2 | - | TRBV29-1 | CSVEKPRDYGYTF | TGCAGCGTTGAAAAACCACGGGACTATGGCTACACCTTC
TRBD1 | TRBJ2-5 | - | TRBV10-3 | CAISTPPGQGNQETQYF | TGTGCCATCAGCACCCCCCCCGGACAGGGCAACCAAGAGACCCAGTACTTC
- | TRBJ2-5 | - | TRBV14 | CASSPSVPRETQYF | TGTGCCAGCAGCCCAAGTGTCCCGCGGGAGACCCAGTACTTC
TRBD2 | TRBJ2-3 | once | TRBV7-9 | CASSLGSSGRATTDTQYF | TGTGCCAGCAGCTTAGGATCTAGCGGGAGGGCTACAACAGATACGCAGTATTTT
- | TRBJ2-5 | - | TRBV27 | CASSLSMAHGLVTQYF | TGTGCCAGCAGTTTATCGATGGCCCACGGCCTGGTGACCCAGTACTTC
- | TRBJ1-1 | - | TRBV20-1 | CSARGQAGTEAFF | TGCAGTGCTAGAGGACAGGCTGGGACTGAAGCTTTCTTT
TRBD1 | TRBJ1-1 | - | TRBV9 | CASSEQGMDTEAFF | TGTGCCAGCAGCGAACAGGGGATGGACACTGAAGCTTTCTTT
- | TRBJ2-5 | - | TRBV5-1 | CASSLERPQETQYF | TGCGCCAGCAGCTTAGAGAGGCCCCAAGAGACCCAGTACTTC
- | TRBJ2-3 | - | TRBV20-1 | CSARDHQNTDTQYF | TGCAGTGCTAGAGATCACCAAAACACAGATACGCAGTATTTT
- | TRBJ2-2 | - | TRBV6-2/TRBV6-3 | CASSFSGNTGELFF | TGTGCCAGCAGTTTCTCAGGGAACACCGGGGAGCTGTTTTTT
- | TRBJ2-1 | few | TRBV20-1 | CSARGYNEQFF | TGCAGTGCTCGGGGTTACAATGAGCAGTTCTTC
TRBD1 | TRBJ2-1 | - | TRBV20-1 | CSAKQGWASYNEQFF | TGCAGTGCTAAACAGGGGTGGGCCTCCTACAATGAGCAGTTCTTC
- | TRBJ1-2 | - | TRBV29-1 | CSVEDRGRGGYTF | TGCAGCGTTGAAGATCGAGGCCGAGGGGGCTACACCTTC
- | TRBJ2-7 | - | TRBV7-8 | CASSASPRDEQYF | TGTGCCAGCAGCGCAAGCCCAAGGGACGAGCAGTACTTC
TRBD2 | TRBJ2-7 | - | TRBV7-6 | CASSSRWRGAYEQYF | TGTGCCAGCAGCAGTCGCTGGCGGGGGGCCTACGAGCAGTACTTC
- | TRBJ1-2 | - | TRBV15 | CATSTIPDYGYTF | TGTGCCACCAGTACGATCCCAGACTATGGCTACACCTTC
TRBD1 | TRBJ2-5 | - | TRBV5-1 | CASSLVAQGPRETQYF | TGCGCCAGCAGCTTGGTTGCACAGGGGCCTAGAGAGACCCAGTACTTC
TRBD2 | TRBJ2-7 | - | TRBV20-1 | CSARLAGEFYEQYF | TGCAGTGCTCGACTAGCGGGAGAGTTCTACGAGCAGTACTTC
- | TRBJ2-1 | - | TRBV20-1 | CSAQPGTSYNEQFF | TGCAGTGCCCAACCCGGGACGTCTTACAATGAGCAGTTCTTC
- | TRBJ1-6 | - | TRBV7-3 | CASRGSGAGSPLHF | TGTGCCAGCAGAGGGAGCGGGGCCGGATCACCCCTCCACTTT
- | TRBJ1-2 | - | TRBV4-2 | CASSQDEAQAYYGDTF | TGTGCCAGCAGCCAAGACGAAGCTCAAGCGTACTATGGCGACACCTTC
- | TRBJ2-5 | - | TRBV5-6 | CASSFLGAETQYF | TGTGCCAGCAGCTTTCTAGGGGCAGAGACCCAGTACTTC
- | TRBJ2-1 | - | TRBV7-9 | CASSPLASRNEQFF | TGTGCCAGCAGTCCCCTAGCCTCGCGCAATGAGCAGTTCTTC
TRBD2 | TRBJ2-1 | - | TRBV11-2 | CASSPGTRGNEQFF | TGTGCCAGCAGCCCCGGGACTAGGGGGAATGAGCAGTTCTTC
- | TRBJ1-1 | - | TRBV15 | CATSRGGEGRPEAFF | TGTGCCACCAGCAGAGGGGGGGAGGGACGTCCTGAAGCTTTCTTT
TRBD2 | TRBJ2-7 | - | TRBV4-1 | CASSQQEASGRGGQYF | TGCGCCAGCAGCCAACAAGAGGCTAGCGGAAGAGGAGGGCAGTACTTC
- | TRBJ2-3 | - | TRBV30 | CAWSWWPDTQYF | TGTGCCTGGAGCTGGTGGCCAGATACGCAGTATTTT
TRBD2 | TRBJ2-3 | - | TRBV30 | CAWSASGTSTDTQYF | TGTGCCTGGAGTGCCAGCGGGACTAGCACAGATACGCAGTATTTT
- | TRBJ2-7 | - | TRBV3-1 | CASGHGGEQYF | TGTGCCAGCGGCCACGGAGGAGAGCAGTACTTC
TRBD1 | TRBJ2-5 | - | TRBV5-6 | CASGLRDRGLAQYF | TGTGCCAGCGGCTTGAGGGACAGGGGTTTGGCCCAGTACTTC
TRBD2 | TRBJ2-7 | - | TRBV30 | CAWLPSGGHYEQYF | TGTGCCTGGCTTCCTAGCGGGGGCCACTACGAGCAGTACTTC
- | TRBJ2-2 | - | TRBV3-1 | CASSHFWRNTGELFF | TGTGCCAGCAGCCATTTCTGGAGAAACACCGGGGAGCTGTTTTTT
TRBD2 | TRBJ2-2 | - | TRBV6-1 | CATTWGGAGELFF | TGTGCCACCACATGGGGGGGGGCCGGGGAGCTGTTTTTT
TRBD2 | TRBJ2-1 | - | TRBV5-4 | CASSLNTGLYNEQFF | TGTGCCAGCAGCTTAAATACGGGACTATACAATGAGCAGTTCTTC
TRBD1 | TRBJ2-1 | - | TRBV5-4 | CASSPGQGAQEQFF | TGTGCCAGCAGTCCGGGACAGGGGGCCCAAGAGCAGTTCTTC
- | TRBJ1-3 | - | TRBV30 | CAWSVEGHSNSAGNTIYF | TGTGCCTGGAGTGTGGAGGGACACTCAAACAGTGCTGGAAACACCATATATTTT
- | TRBJ2-5 | once | TRBV14 | CASSRFLQETQYF | TGTGCCAGCAGCCGATTCCTCCAAGAGACCCAGTACTTC
TRBD1 | TRBJ2-5 | - | TRBV3-1 | CASSPTGVEETQYF | TGTGCCAGCAGCCCCACAGGGGTCGAAGAGACCCAGTACTTC
- | TRBJ2-1 | - | TRBV24-1 | CATSKDVNEQFF | TGTGCCACCAGTAAAGACGTCAATGAGCAGTTCTTC
TRBD2 | TRBJ2-7 | once | TRBV29-1 | CSVEVGGTDAQYF | TGCAGCGTTGAGGTGGGGGGGACGGACGCGCAGTACTTC
- | TRBJ2-5 | - | TRBV15 | CATSRGGDSETQYF | TGTGCCACCAGCAGAGGTGGCGATTCAGAGACCCAGTACTTC
- | TRBJ1-2 | - | TRBV5-1 | CASSLGGRTYGYTF | TGCGCCAGCAGCTTGGGTGGACGGACCTATGGCTACACCTTC
- | TRBJ1-2 | - | TRBV11-2 | CASSRDTENYGYTF | TGTGCCAGCAGTAGGGACACCGAAAACTATGGCTACACCTTC
- | TRBJ2-2 | - | TRBV29-1 | CSVGRANTGELFF | TGCAGCGTCGGCAGGGCGAACACCGGGGAGCTGTTTTTT
- | TRBJ2-3 | once | TRBV11-1 | CASSFESLTDTQYF | TGTGCCAGCAGCTTCGAATCACTCACAGATACGCAGTATTTT